These T cell receptor beta chains were read from a single sample in a study of human T cells and chemical hapten exposure. Via MiXCR, TCRdb re-called the RACE reads, giving one row per CDR3 protein. The sample records 25,000 to 30,000 distinct CDR3 sequences, around a tenth being singletons. This material consisted of whole blood, taken in connection with sensitization to the hapten diphenylcyclopropenone (DPC). These receptors originate from a man aged 25-45 years with alopecia areata. Some clones in this sample may be carry-over from other donors' samples. CDR3s leave out the opening cysteine and the closing phenylalanine or tryptophan. A clone size is listed for some rows: how often the clone was seen (once, few, many), or a class if it is expanded.

j_call v_call clone_size cdr3_aa
TRBJ2-3 TRBV4-3 few ASSQGDRGRADTQY
TRBJ2-5 TRBV12-3/TRBV12-4 few ASSFRGPGETQY
TRBJ2-7 TRBV30 many AQDRGGMKQY
TRBJ1-1 TRBV29-1 NA SVEKGAGGTEAF
TRBJ1-1 TRBV6-1 many ASSEANLGGTEAF
TRBJ2-5 TRBV12-5 many ASGGGEDFQETQY
TRBJ2-3 TRBV7-2 NA ASSTRTSGRPGDTQY
TRBJ1-1 TRBV29-1 many SGVGGSFAEAF
TRBJ2-3 TRBV18 many ASSPPSADGPDTQY
TRBJ2-1 TRBV6-5 many ASSYSGSGRPNLRAANEQF
TRBJ2-1 TRBV19 medium-sized ASSIGGQYNEQF
TRBJ1-4 TRBV7-6 NA ASSLRQGRSRSEKLF
TRBJ1-1 TRBV6-2/TRBV6-3 medium-sized ASGGLNGEAF
TRBJ2-3 TRBV5-1 NA ASSLSAATDTQY
TRBJ2-7 TRBV2 many ASSLRGGAQYEQY
TRBJ2-7 TRBV7-9 NA ASSSSLRDRGVYEQY
TRBJ1-1 TRBV9 many ASSVEWGKEAF
TRBJ1-1 TRBV29-1 NA SVVNGGRTEAF
TRBJ2-7 TRBV20-1 many SARVPSGSAYEQY
TRBJ2-2 TRBV6-6 many ASTPGNTGELF
TRBJ1-1 TRBV4-3 many ASSSSDMNTEAF
TRBJ2-5 TRBV11-2 many ASSSAGGVETQY
TRBJ1-1 TRBV6-6 few ASSYYPMNTEAF
TRBJ1-4 TRBV2 many ASRPGHGNEKLF
TRBJ1-2 TRBV19 many ASRLERSGYT
TRBJ1-1 TRBV7-9 NA ASSLAGSAVGTEAF